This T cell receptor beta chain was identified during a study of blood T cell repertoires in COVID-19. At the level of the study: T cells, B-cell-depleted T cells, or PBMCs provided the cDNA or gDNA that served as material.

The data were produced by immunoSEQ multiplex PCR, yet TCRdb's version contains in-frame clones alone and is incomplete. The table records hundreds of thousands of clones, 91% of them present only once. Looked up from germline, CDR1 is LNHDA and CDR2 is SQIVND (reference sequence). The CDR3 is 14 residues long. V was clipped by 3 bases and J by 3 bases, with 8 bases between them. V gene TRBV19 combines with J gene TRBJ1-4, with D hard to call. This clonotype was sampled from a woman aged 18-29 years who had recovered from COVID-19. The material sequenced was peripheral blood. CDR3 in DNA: TGTGCCAGTAGTATGGCCAGGTCTAATGAAAAACTGTTTTTT. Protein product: CASSMARSNEKLFF.